Listed here is a single TCR beta chain. A junction boundary mismatches the germline segment, possibly from a read error. This specimen comes from a study of blood T cell repertoires in COVID-19. Looking at the study overall: Material from acute and convalescent COVID-19 was sourced from the United States, Italy and Spain. PBMCs, B-cell-depleted T cells, or T cells provided the cDNA or gDNA that made up the material.

Only in-frame clones appear in the TCRdb table, and some are missing; sequencing was by immunoSEQ multiplex PCR. The sample contains under 130,000 clones, 88% of which appear only once. The CDR3 covers 15 residues. Germline CDR1 is ENHRY and CDR2 is SYGVKD. The rearrangement links TRBV10-3 to TRBJ2-1; tentative D call: TRBD2 (6 bases). Sequenced sample: peripheral blood. This clonotype originated in a human donor in a cohort sampled during active COVID-19. The CDR3 here is CAISELAATGNEQFF. The CDR3 DNA follows: TGTGCCATCAGCGAGTTAGCGGCCACGGGCAATGAGCAGTTCTTC.